This record covers a single T cell receptor beta chain. Antigen unknown. The CDR3 is made up of 15 amino acids. Germline V gene sequence: CDR1 SEHNR, CDR2 FQNEAQ (reference sequence). The germline V and J ends were trimmed by 1 base and 11 bases, with 20 bases remaining between them. The sample originates from a study of shared clonotypes between healthy human individuals. Study outcomes and limitations: Researchers found naive subsets generally carried larger estimated richness than memory subsets.

The data were produced by immunoSEQ multiplex PCR, yet TCRdb's version contains in-frame clones alone and is incomplete. The table records around 690,000 clones, 90% of them present only once. Material for sequencing was memory CD8+ T cells from PBMCs. Indicated subset: CD45RO+ cells pooled with CCR7-negative TemRA cells. The chain combines TRBV7-9 with TRBJ1-1, with D unclear. The TCR sequence derives from a man younger than 35 in good health. Some clones in this sample may be carry-over from other donors' samples. CDR3 residues: CASSLVGWAENRAFF. CDR3 coding DNA: TGTGCCAGCAGCTTAGTCGGGTGGGCAGAAAATAGGGCTTTCTTT. The full variable domain, in which reference TRBV7-9 and TRBJ1-1 provide the parts outside the CDR3, is DTGVSQNPRHKITKRGQNVTFRCDPISEHNRLYWYRQTLGQGPEFLTYFQNEAQLEKSRLLSDRFSAERPKGSFSTLEIQRTEQGDSAMYLCASSLVGWAENRAFFGQGTRLTVV.